A selection of T cell receptor beta chains follows, all from one sample in a study of TIL therapy for anti-PD-1-resistant metastatic lung cancer. Produced via immunoSEQ multiplex PCR; TCRdb's table is partial and in-frame only. The table has tens of thousands of clones, 70% to 85% seen once; the top ten hold 4% to 6%. The source material was blood, sampled at baseline. Receptors were obtained from a woman aged 30-85 years with non-small cell lung cancer. Both conserved end residues are part of each CDR3. Each record gives: clone size, D gene, V gene, J gene, CDR3 protein, CDR3 DNA. A D gene is named only where the DNA matches it firmly. Clone size is stated in some rows and not others, as once, few, many or a class when expanded.

size: -; D: TRBD2; V: TRBV7-2; J: TRBJ2-1; CDR3: CASSSQSGGYYNEQFF; DNA: TGTGCCAGCAGCTCCCAAAGCGGGGGTTATTACAATGAGCAGTTCTTC
size: -; D: TRBD2; V: TRBV7-7; J: TRBJ2-5; CDR3: CASSGAGGRETQYF; DNA: TGTGCCAGCAGTGGGGCGGGGGGCAGAGAGACCCAGTACTTC
size: few; D: -; V: TRBV30; J: TRBJ1-5; CDR3: CAWIHSAGDGQPQHF; DNA: TGTGCCTGGATCCACTCGGCAGGGGACGGTCAGCCCCAGCATTTT
size: -; D: -; V: TRBV7-9; J: TRBJ1-5; CDR3: CASSSTDKSYSNQPQHF; DNA: TGTGCCAGCAGCTCCACGGACAAATCTTATAGCAATCAGCCCCAGCATTTT
size: -; D: -; V: TRBV1; J: TRBJ1-1; CDR3: CTSSHPRGGEVTEAFF; DNA: TGCACCAGCAGCCACCCCCGGGGGGGCGAAGTTACTGAAGCTTTCTTT
size: -; D: -; V: TRBV6-5; J: TRBJ2-7; CDR3: CASSQQGYEQYF; DNA: TGTGCCAGCAGTCAACAGGGTTACGAGCAGTACTTC
size: -; D: TRBD2; V: TRBV5-1; J: TRBJ2-3; CDR3: CASSLAGGTDTQYF; DNA: TGCGCCAGCAGCTTAGCGGGGGGCACAGATACGCAGTATTTT
size: -; D: TRBD1; V: TRBV27; J: TRBJ1-6; CDR3: CASRGTGNSPLHF; DNA: TGTGCCAGCAGAGGGACAGGAAATTCACCCCTCCACTTT
size: -; D: -; V: TRBV19; J: TRBJ1-1; CDR3: CASSRNWNQNTEAFF; DNA: TGTGCCAGTAGTCGGAATTGGAACCAGAACACTGAAGCTTTCTTT
size: few; D: TRBD1; V: TRBV28; J: TRBJ2-7; CDR3: CASKKTGSHEQYF; DNA: TGTGCCAGCAAAAAGACAGGGTCCCACGAGCAGTACTTC
size: -; D: TRBD1; V: TRBV11-2; J: TRBJ1-3; CDR3: CASGRQGTSSGNTIYF; DNA: TGTGCCAGCGGCCGACAGGGGACAAGCTCTGGAAACACCATATATTTT
size: -; D: -; V: TRBV2; J: TRBJ1-2; CDR3: CASSSFNSDYGYTF; DNA: TGTGCCAGCAGTTCATTTAATAGTGACTATGGCTACACCTTC
size: -; D: -; V: TRBV5-1; J: TRBJ1-1; CDR3: CASSLGSSNTEAFF; DNA: TGCGCCAGCAGCTTGGGCAGTTCGAACACTGAAGCTTTCTTT
size: -; D: TRBD1; V: TRBV9; J: TRBJ1-1; CDR3: CASSALSGGALNTEAFF; DNA: TGTGCCAGCAGCGCCCTATCAGGGGGCGCCCTGAACACTGAAGCTTTCTTT
size: -; D: -; V: TRBV2; J: TRBJ2-7; CDR3: CASSEFNEQYF; DNA: TGTGCCAGCAGTGAGTTCAACGAGCAGTACTTC
size: -; D: -; V: TRBV29-1; J: TRBJ2-2; CDR3: CSVEEGVELFF; DNA: TGCAGCGTTGAGGAGGGGGTAGAGCTGTTTTTT
size: -; D: -; V: TRBV28; J: TRBJ1-2; CDR3: CASSLGYPAGYGYTF; DNA: TGTGCCAGCAGTTTGGGCTATCCTGCTGGCTATGGCTACACCTTC
size: once; D: TRBD2; V: TRBV2; J: TRBJ2-5; CDR3: CASKGLAFQETQYF; DNA: TGTGCCAGCAAGGGACTAGCGTTTCAAGAGACCCAGTACTTC
size: few; D: TRBD2; V: TRBV10-2; J: TRBJ2-7; CDR3: CASREGLVGTYEQYF; DNA: TGCGCCAGCAGGGAGGGACTAGTAGGAACCTACGAGCAGTACTTC
size: -; D: TRBD2; V: TRBV19; J: TRBJ2-3; CDR3: CASLGSGSKYTQYF; DNA: TGTGCCAGTTTGGGGAGCGGGAGCAAATATACGCAGTATTTT
size: -; D: -; V: TRBV5-5; J: TRBJ2-1; CDR3: CASSLHTSSYNEQFF; DNA: TGTGCCAGCAGCTTGCATACGAGCTCCTACAATGAGCAGTTCTTC
size: -; D: TRBD1; V: TRBV5-1; J: TRBJ1-3; CDR3: CASSRGQASSGNTIYF; DNA: TGCGCCAGCAGCAGGGGACAGGCGTCCTCTGGAAACACCATATATTTT
size: -; D: -; V: TRBV7-9; J: TRBJ1-2; CDR3: CASSSPRGGGYGYTF; DNA: TGTGCCAGCAGCTCCCCGAGAGGGGGTGGCTATGGCTACACCTTC
size: once; D: -; V: TRBV5-1; J: TRBJ2-2; CDR3: CASSLGLVGGNTGELFF; DNA: TGCGCCAGCAGCTTGGGACTAGTGGGAGGCAACACCGGGGAGCTGTTTTTT
size: -; D: TRBD2; V: TRBV5-1; J: TRBJ2-3; CDR3: CASSQGTSWGTDTQYF; DNA: TGCGCCAGCAGCCAGGGGACTAGCTGGGGCACAGATACGCAGTATTTT
size: -; D: -; V: TRBV30; J: TRBJ2-7; CDR3: CAWSNGVSTLLTTEQYF; DNA: TGTGCCTGGAGTAATGGGGTATCAACCCTCCTTACTACCGAGCAGTACTTC
size: -; D: TRBD1; V: TRBV6-6; J: TRBJ1-2; CDR3: CASSSQGKDRGYTF; DNA: TGTGCCAGCAGTTCACAGGGGAAGGATCGAGGCTACACCTTC
size: -; D: TRBD1; V: TRBV27; J: TRBJ1-1; CDR3: CASSSGQGAEAFF; DNA: TGTGCCAGCAGCTCTGGACAGGGGGCTGAAGCTTTCTTT
size: once; D: TRBD2; V: TRBV7-8; J: TRBJ2-1; CDR3: CASSPLTGTTRYNEQFF; DNA: TGTGCCAGCAGCCCACTAACCGGGACTACACGCTACAATGAGCAGTTCTTC
size: -; D: TRBD1; V: TRBV18; J: TRBJ1-1; CDR3: CASSPFDRDTEAFF; DNA: TGTGCCAGCTCACCATTCGACAGGGACACTGAAGCTTTCTTT
size: -; D: TRBD1; V: TRBV29-1; J: TRBJ2-7; CDR3: CSVDKGTGAYEQYF; DNA: TGCAGCGTCGATAAGGGGACAGGAGCCTACGAGCAGTACTTC
size: -; D: -; V: TRBV19; J: TRBJ1-5; CDR3: CASSMPAGVQPQHF; DNA: TGTGCCAGTAGTATGCCGGCAGGGGTACAGCCCCAGCATTTT
size: -; D: -; V: TRBV4-1; J: TRBJ2-4; CDR3: CASSQPFGLQPGVMAKNIQYF; DNA: TGCGCCAGCAGCCAACCCTTTGGGCTGCAGCCGGGGGTTATGGCCAAAAACATTCAGTACTTC
size: -; D: TRBD1; V: TRBV11-3; J: TRBJ2-3; CDR3: CASSPRQTGSRTDTQYF; DNA: TGTGCCAGCAGCCCGCGGCAGACAGGGTCGAGGACAGATACGCAGTATTTT
size: -; D: -; V: TRBV5-1; J: TRBJ2-5; CDR3: CASTLWGAQETQYF; DNA: TGCGCCAGCACCCTTTGGGGGGCTCAAGAGACCCAGTACTTC
size: -; D: -; V: TRBV19; J: TRBJ2-4; CDR3: CASSRQTKNIQYF; DNA: TGTGCCAGTAGTCGACAGACCAAAAACATTCAGTACTTC
size: few; D: -; V: TRBV6-1; J: TRBJ2-7; CDR3: CASSESGGYSYEQYF; DNA: TGTGCCAGCAGTGAATCTGGGGGTTACTCCTACGAGCAGTACTTC
size: -; D: -; V: TRBV6-5; J: TRBJ1-1; CDR3: CASSYGGRVNTEAFF; DNA: TGTGCCAGCAGTTACGGAGGGCGTGTGAACACTGAAGCTTTCTTT
size: -; D: TRBD2; V: TRBV6-6; J: TRBJ2-1; CDR3: CASSGSGGAVYNEQFF; DNA: TGTGCCAGCAGTGGGAGCGGGGGGGCCGTCTACAATGAGCAGTTCTTC
size: -; D: -; V: TRBV15; J: TRBJ1-2; CDR3: CATSSSTGSLSF; DNA: TGTGCCACCAGCAGCAGTACAGGATCTCTATCCTTC
size: once; D: -; V: TRBV10-2; J: TRBJ2-2; CDR3: CASSGSLGTGELFF; DNA: TGCGCCAGCAGTGGGAGCCTGGGGACCGGGGAGCTGTTTTTT
size: -; D: -; V: TRBV11-2; J: TRBJ2-3; CDR3: CASSSARYYSTDTQYF; DNA: TGTGCCAGCAGCAGCGCCAGGTACTACTCCACAGATACGCAGTATTTT
size: once; D: -; V: TRBV7-7; J: TRBJ2-1; CDR3: CASSLALTTNEQFF; DNA: TGTGCCAGCAGCTTAGCGCTCACCACAAATGAGCAGTTCTTC
size: few; D: -; V: TRBV23-1; J: TRBJ2-2; CDR3: CASHTEGSGTGELFF; DNA: TGCGCCAGCCACACCGAGGGCTCGGGGACCGGGGAGCTGTTTTTT
size: -; D: -; V: TRBV4-3; J: TRBJ2-1; CDR3: CASSQDLSSGSYNEQFF; DNA: TGCGCCAGCAGCCAAGATCTTAGTAGCGGATCCTACAATGAGCAGTTCTTC
size: -; D: -; V: TRBV5-1; J: TRBJ2-1; CDR3: CASSYTTSLSYNEQFF; DNA: TGCGCCAGCAGCTATACTACAAGCCTCTCCTACAATGAGCAGTTCTTC
size: -; D: -; V: TRBV6-4; J: TRBJ2-1; CDR3: CASSDGSGFYNEQFF; DNA: TGTGCCAGCAGTGATGGGTCTGGGTTCTACAATGAGCAGTTCTTC
size: -; D: TRBD1; V: TRBV5-1; J: TRBJ2-5; CDR3: CASSPGQGQETQYF; DNA: TGCGCCAGCAGCCCCGGACAGGGCCAAGAGACCCAGTACTTC
size: once; D: -; V: TRBV5-1; J: TRBJ2-4; CDR3: CASSLAPGDIAKNIQYF; DNA: TGCGCCAGCAGCTTGGCCCCGGGGGACATAGCCAAAAACATTCAGTACTTC
size: -; D: -; V: TRBV9; J: TRBJ2-7; CDR3: CASSVQSSSYEQYF; DNA: TGTGCCAGCAGCGTGCAGTCAAGCTCCTACGAGCAGTACTTC
size: -; D: -; V: TRBV4-1; J: TRBJ1-1; CDR3: CASSLLIGRDTEAFF; DNA: TGCGCCAGCAGCCTTCTTATAGGGAGGGACACTGAAGCTTTCTTT
size: -; D: -; V: TRBV6-1; J: TRBJ1-2; CDR3: CASSEGRTGYTF; DNA: TGTGCCAGCAGTGAAGGACGGACGGGCTACACCTTC
size: -; D: TRBD1; V: TRBV7-9; J: TRBJ2-7; CDR3: CASSPPFRQGLYEQYF; DNA: TGTGCCAGCAGTCCGCCCTTCCGACAGGGTCTCTACGAGCAGTACTTC
size: -; D: TRBD2; V: TRBV9; J: TRBJ2-2; CDR3: CASSPPSGGYTGELFF; DNA: TGTGCCAGCAGCCCACCCAGCGGGGGGTACACCGGGGAGCTGTTTTTT
size: -; D: TRBD1; V: TRBV6-5; J: TRBJ1-3; CDR3: CASSYRGQGGNTIYF; DNA: TGTGCCAGCAGTTACCGGGGACAGGGGGGAAACACCATATATTTT
size: -; D: TRBD2; V: TRBV28; J: TRBJ2-2; CDR3: CASSPSGTNTGELFF; DNA: TGTGCCAGCAGTCCGAGCGGGACGAACACCGGGGAGCTGTTTTTT
size: once; D: -; V: TRBV9; J: TRBJ1-2; CDR3: CASSVGAGGGLVGYGYTF; DNA: TGTGCCAGCAGCGTAGGAGCCGGGGGCGGTTTAGTCGGCTATGGCTACACCTTC
size: -; D: -; V: TRBV28; J: TRBJ1-3; CDR3: CASSLGDGRPGNTIYF; DNA: TGTGCCAGCAGTTTAGGGGACGGGCGACCTGGAAACACCATATATTTT
size: -; D: -; V: TRBV10-3; J: TRBJ1-1; CDR3: CAISESTRRSDTEAFF; DNA: TGTGCCATCAGTGAGTCGACGCGTCGATCGGACACTGAAGCTTTCTTT
size: -; D: -; V: TRBV27; J: TRBJ2-3; CDR3: CASSFLGGTDTQYF; DNA: TGTGCCAGCAGTTTCTTGGGTGGGACAGATACGCAGTATTTT